This TCR beta chain was documented in a study of blood T cell repertoires in COVID-19. The junction had 4 bases not matched to a gene; V was cut back by 4 bases and J by 3 bases. The V gene's germline CDR1 is SGHAT and CDR2 FQNNGV. CDR3 size: 14 residues. Turning to this clone: The same CDR3 arises from other DNA sequences in this sample as well.

Here immunoSEQ multiplex PCR was the method, and the copy in TCRdb shows in-frame clones only, minus some. This table has some 390,000 clones, 80% to 90% appearing once. Sequencing input: PBMCs or T cells enriched from blood (not recorded which). The receptor was isolated from a man in his thirties or forties who had recovered from COVID-19. The J gene is TRBJ1-2, the V gene TRBV11-2, with 8 bases that match TRBD1. The CDR3 sequence: CASSSLTGDYGYTF. The CDR3 DNA reads as TGTGCCAGCAGCTCTTTGACAGGGGACTATGGCTACACCTTC.